This is a list of T cell receptor beta chains from one sample in a study of post-analysis software for immune sequencing data. One entry per CDR3 protein, called by TCRdb with MiXCR from the PCR reads. The sample yields 740,000 or so distinct CDR3 sequences, about 50% seen once. Source material: blood. Every receptor here comes from a girl under 18 with multiple sclerosis. The CDR3 runs from the conserved cysteine through the conserved F or W. The D gene is left open where the match is weak. Size is omitted from some rows. Given values are once, few, many or a class for expanded clones.

D | size | J | V | CDR3 | DNA
- | few | TRBJ1-1 | TRBV4-1 | CASSQDRRGNTEAFF | TGCGCCAGCAGCCAAGATCGTAGGGGGAACACTGAAGCTTTCTTT
- | - | TRBJ2-3 | TRBV5-1 | CASSRGYNTDTQYF | TGCGCCAGCAGCCGAGGCTACAACACAGATACGCAGTATTTT
TRBD2 | - | TRBJ2-7 | TRBV9 | CASSVGGGSGSPRYEQYF | TGTGCCAGCAGCGTAGGTGGGGGAAGCGGGAGCCCTCGCTACGAGCAGTACTTC
TRBD1 | - | TRBJ2-7 | TRBV2 | CASSETGGSSYEQYF | TGTGCCAGCAGTGAGACAGGGGGTAGCTCCTACGAGCAGTACTTC
- | few | TRBJ1-1 | TRBV6-6 | CATVRTVVTQAFF | TGTGCCACCGTCCGGACAGTAGTCACCCAAGCTTTCTTT
TRBD1 | - | TRBJ2-6 | TRBV18 | CASSQLITGTGISGANVLTF | TGTGCCAGCTCACAGCTGATAACCGGGACAGGGATCTCTGGGGCCAACGTCCTGACTTTC
- | few | TRBJ2-1 | TRBV7-2 | CASSLKGYYNEQFF | TGTGCCAGCAGCTTGAAGGGGTACTACAATGAGCAGTTCTTC
- | - | TRBJ2-5 | TRBV4-1 | CASSQDPGAKTQYF | TGCGCCAGCAGCCAAGATCCAGGTGCTAAGACCCAGTACTTC
- | - | TRBJ2-1 | TRBV5-1 | CASSLTQGPGDNEQFF | TGCGCCAGCAGCTTAACCCAGGGACCGGGAGACAATGAGCAGTTCTTC
- | few | TRBJ2-3 | TRBV5-1 | CASSLSQGRADTQYF | TGCGCCAGCAGCTTGAGTCAGGGGCGAGCAGATACGCAGTATTTT
TRBD1 | - | TRBJ2-1 | TRBV5-5 | CASSSYQGQGIHNEQFF | TGTGCCAGCAGCTCCTACCAGGGACAGGGGATCCACAATGAGCAGTTCTTC
- | few | TRBJ2-5 | TRBV25-1 | CASSDYGEQETQYF | TGTGCCAGCAGTGATTACGGAGAGCAAGAGACCCAGTACTTC
- | - | TRBJ2-7 | TRBV20-1 | CRARRSDEQYF | TGCAGGGCTAGAAGGTCAGACGAGCAGTACTTC
- | - | TRBJ2-3 | TRBV7-3 | CANKVGGGDTQYF | TGTGCCAACAAGGTGGGAGGAGGAGATACGCAGTATTTT
TRBD2 | - | TRBJ2-5 | TRBV12-3/TRBV12-4 | CASSLLSASGMETQYF | TGTGCCAGCAGTTTATTATCCGCTAGCGGGATGGAGACCCAGTACTTC
- | - | TRBJ1-2 | TRBV15 | CATSRRDSDYYGYTF | TGTGCCACCAGCCGAAGGGATTCGGACTACTATGGCTACACCTTC
- | - | TRBJ1-4 | TRBV5-1 | CASSFDSRNEKLFF | TGCGCCAGCAGCTTCGACAGCCGTAATGAAAAACTGTTTTTT
- | - | TRBJ1-2 | TRBV5-1 | CASSPGAGDYGYTF | TGCGCCAGCAGCCCGGGGGCAGGAGACTATGGCTACACCTTC
TRBD1 | - | TRBJ2-5 | TRBV6-2/TRBV6-3 | CASSYSGTEETQYF | TGTGCCAGCAGTTACTCAGGGACAGAAGAGACCCAGTACTTC
- | few | TRBJ2-7 | TRBV25-1 | CASSDPYGGLYEQYF | TGTGCCAGCAGTGACCCATATGGGGGTCTCTACGAGCAGTACTTC
- | - | TRBJ2-1 | TRBV7-9 | CASSFGMAGRYNEQFF | TGTGCCAGCAGCTTTGGCATGGCGGGGCGATACAATGAGCAGTTCTTC
- | many | TRBJ2-5 | TRBV20-1 | CSAIQETQYF | TGCAGCGCCATCCAAGAGACCCAGTACTTC
- | - | TRBJ1-1 | TRBV12-3/TRBV12-4 | CASIPSIGETEAFF | TGTGCCAGCATCCCTTCTATTGGGGAGACTGAAGCTTTCTTT
TRBD2 | - | TRBJ2-7 | TRBV20-1 | CSGKFGLAGGYEQYF | TGCAGTGGGAAATTCGGGCTAGCGGGGGGCTACGAGCAGTACTTC
- | - | TRBJ1-5 | TRBV2 | CASGRPRASNRPQHF | TGTGCCAGCGGACGACCTAGGGCCAGCAATCGGCCCCAGCATTTT
TRBD1 | - | TRBJ2-7 | TRBV29-1 | CSAGQGINYGQYF | TGCAGCGCTGGACAGGGGATTAACTACGGGCAGTACTTC
- | - | TRBJ1-1 | TRBV6-5 | CASSYHGQGRWAEAFF | TGTGCCAGCAGTTACCACGGGCAGGGCCGTTGGGCTGAAGCTTTCTTT
- | - | TRBJ2-3 | TRBV7-2 | CASSPRASPDTQYF | TGTGCCAGCAGCCCCCGGGCTAGTCCAGATACGCAGTATTTT
TRBD2 | - | TRBJ2-3 | TRBV7-3 | CASSANPSGITDTQYF | TGTGCCAGCAGCGCAAATCCTAGCGGGATCACAGATACGCAGTATTTT
TRBD1 | - | TRBJ1-4 | TRBV12-3/TRBV12-4 | CASSPRTGNEKLFF | TGTGCCAGCTCCCCAAGGACAGGGAATGAAAAACTGTTTTTT
- | few | TRBJ2-7 | TRBV7-2 | CASSLLGDLYEQYF | TGTGCCAGCAGCTTACTGGGGGATCTATACGAGCAGTACTTC
- | - | TRBJ2-5 | TRBV7-8 | CASSFLAEGRETQYF | TGTGCCAGCAGCTTTTTGGCAGAGGGGCGAGAGACCCAGTACTTC
TRBD2 | - | TRBJ2-3 | TRBV24-1 | CATSPGLADTQYF | TGTGCCACCAGTCCGGGACTAGCAGATACGCAGTATTTT
- | - | TRBJ2-7 | TRBV20-1 | CSASKRASYEQYF | TGCAGTGCTAGTAAGCGGGCCTCCTACGAGCAGTACTTC
- | - | TRBJ2-5 | TRBV29-1 | CSVTGHLRGETQYF | TGCAGCGTTACGGGCCACCTACGGGGGGAGACCCAGTACTTC
- | - | TRBJ2-1 | TRBV11-2 | CASSGRVWLMGGEQFF | TGTGCCAGCAGCGGACGCGTGTGGTTAATGGGTGGTGAGCAGTTCTTC
- | - | TRBJ2-3 | TRBV19 | CASSIEVGEFTDTQYF | TGTGCCAGTAGTATCGAGGTTGGCGAGTTCACAGATACGCAGTATTTT
- | few | TRBJ2-7 | TRBV21-1 | CASSKRGRGQGLPYEQYF | TGTGCCAGCAGCAAAAGGGGTCGAGGACAGGGCCTACCCTACGAGCAGTACTTC
- | - | TRBJ2-1 | TRBV5-1 | CASSPRPTEQFF | TGCGCCAGCAGCCCACGACCGACTGAGCAGTTCTTC
- | - | TRBJ2-2 | TRBV2 | CASNSEYTGELFF | TGTGCCAGCAATAGCGAGTACACCGGGGAGCTGTTTTTT
TRBD2 | - | TRBJ2-5 | TRBV5-1 | CASSSLAGDQVQYF | TGCGCCAGCAGTTCACTAGCGGGGGACCAGGTCCAGTACTTC
TRBD2 | - | TRBJ2-3 | TRBV29-1 | CSAQSGRRTDTQYF | TGCAGCGCCCAGAGCGGGAGGCGGACAGATACGCAGTATTTT
- | - | TRBJ2-3 | TRBV4-1 | CASSQNPGQGTDTQYF | TGCGCCAGCAGCCAGAATCCGGGACAAGGCACAGATACGCAGTATTTT
TRBD2 | - | TRBJ2-5 | TRBV6-2/TRBV6-3 | CASSYSPGGPLRETQYF | TGTGCCAGCAGTTACTCCCCGGGAGGGCCTCTTAGGGAGACCCAGTACTTC
- | - | TRBJ1-4 | TRBV7-6 | CASSSLQGEENEKLFF | TGTGCCAGCAGCTCATTACAGGGAGAGGAGAATGAAAAACTGTTTTTT
- | - | TRBJ1-1 | TRBV2 | CASTETAMNTEAFF | TGTGCCAGCACCGAGACAGCCATGAACACTGAAGCTTTCTTT
TRBD1 | few | TRBJ1-2 | TRBV5-1 | CASSSSGQLGYTF | TGCGCCAGCAGCTCTTCGGGACAGTTGGGCTACACCTTC
TRBD2 | - | TRBJ2-1 | TRBV5-1 | CASSFGLAGGPLVDEQFF | TGCGCCAGCAGCTTCGGACTAGCGGGAGGCCCGTTAGTAGATGAGCAGTTCTTC
TRBD1 | - | TRBJ1-2 | TRBV7-9 | CASTSRSRQGNGYTF | TGTGCCAGCACCTCAAGATCCCGACAGGGAAATGGCTACACCTTC
- | few | TRBJ2-1 | TRBV29-1 | CSVETWGNEQFF | TGCAGCGTTGAAACGTGGGGCAATGAGCAGTTCTTC
TRBD2 | - | TRBJ2-1 | TRBV5-1 | CASSARTSLADTQFF | TGCGCCAGCAGCGCGCGGACTAGCTTGGCTGATACGCAGTTCTTC
- | - | TRBJ2-4 | TRBV7-2 | CASSSPEDTRLQYF | TGTGCCAGCAGCTCTCCAGAGGACACTCGGCTTCAGTACTTC
- | few | TRBJ2-3 | TRBV7-2 | CASSSQGTQYF | TGTGCCAGCAGCTCACAGGGTACGCAGTATTTT
TRBD1 | few | TRBJ1-2 | TRBV3-1 | CASSPRDSGYGYTF | TGTGCCAGCAGCCCCCGGGACAGCGGGTATGGCTACACCTTC
TRBD1 | - | TRBJ1-4 | TRBV12-3/TRBV12-4 | CASSPRQGSEKLFF | TGTGCCAGCAGCCCCCGACAGGGGTCTGAAAAACTGTTTTTT